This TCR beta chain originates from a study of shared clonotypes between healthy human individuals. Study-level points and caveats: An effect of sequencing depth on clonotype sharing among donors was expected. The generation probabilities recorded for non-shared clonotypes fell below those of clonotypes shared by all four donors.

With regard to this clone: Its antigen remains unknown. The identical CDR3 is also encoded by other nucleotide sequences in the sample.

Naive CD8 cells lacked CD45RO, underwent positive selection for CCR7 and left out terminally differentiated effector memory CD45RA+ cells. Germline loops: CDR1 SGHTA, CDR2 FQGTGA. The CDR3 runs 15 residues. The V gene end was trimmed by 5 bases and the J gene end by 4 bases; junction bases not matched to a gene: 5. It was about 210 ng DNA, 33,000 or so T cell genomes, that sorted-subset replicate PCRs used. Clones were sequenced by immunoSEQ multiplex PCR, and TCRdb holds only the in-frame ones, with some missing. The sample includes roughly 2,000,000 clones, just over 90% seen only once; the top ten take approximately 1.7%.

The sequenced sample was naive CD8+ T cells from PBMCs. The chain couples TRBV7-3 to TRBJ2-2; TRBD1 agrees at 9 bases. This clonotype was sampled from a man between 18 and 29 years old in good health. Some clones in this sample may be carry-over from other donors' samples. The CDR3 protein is CASSPRDRATGELFF. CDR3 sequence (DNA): TGTGCCAGCAGCCCGAGGGACAGGGCCACCGGGGAGCTGTTTTTT.